This T cell receptor (beta chain) was obtained from a study of beta chain features in type 1 diabetes (dated by TCRdb to 2016 to 2018). Context from the whole study: No differences in mean age, gender distribution, total cell number or subset yield were found between patients and healthy donors. Across all samples, some 99 million sorted cells were examined, and cell number per subset correlated strongly with RNA yield. In the study, TCRB repertoires of sorted circulating CD4+ T cell subsets from recently diagnosed type 1 diabetes patients were compared with those of matched healthy donors. Naive and central memory subsets were obtained from all 30 or so donors, but regulatory and stem cell-like memory subsets were isolated from only 8 patients and roughly eight healthy donors. The full study reports these points: A moderate but significant shortening of TCRB CDR3 length was observed in type 1 diabetes patients in all four CD4+ subsets. Naive, central memory and regulatory TCRB repertoires appeared to be more similar among patients than among healthy donors. At VDJ recombination sites, patients with type 1 diabetes made fewer insertions and deleted more nucleotides, a pattern implying thymic rearrangement abnormalities. Because cDNA rather than genomic DNA was sequenced, highly expressing activated cells could have been over-represented, although no difference in activation and CD3 levels was found between groups. PCR might favor shorter templates, but patient and control samples were amplified and corrected together, so any skew would affect both groups equally. Only small numbers of individuals were included in the HLA sub-analyses, which left unresolved whether HLA type had any influence on TCRB rearrangement.

All of the isolated RNA was reverse transcribed with the High Capacity cDNA Reverse Transcription Kit, so expressed TCRB transcripts were sequenced. Deep immunoSEQ sequencing was performed on naive, central memory and regulatory T cell samples, with an average of approximately 4 million total reads per sample. After sorted cells were lysed in RLT buffer, RNA was extracted with DNase-treated RNeasy Micro or Mini kits, with the choice depending on cell number. Each cell subset was processed separately to prevent cross-contamination, with patient and healthy donor samples processed together. The immunoSEQ multiplex PCR was used to amplify TCRB sequences from cDNA, generating 87-bp fragments that spanned the CDR3 region. Sequencing of the amplicons was done on the Illumina HiSeq platform. The source study handled its data this way. Synthetic template baselines were used to correct PCR bias computationally, reads within Hamming distance 2 were collapsed, and singletons that could not be merged were discarded. Reads were aligned against IMGT to assign V, D and J genes, CDR3 length and insertions or deletions at six rearrangement sites. Within each subset, clonotype counts were normalized to sorted cell number, and only after that were true diversity and Gini coefficients computed with the tcR R package. The overlap coefficient, calculated on TCRB nucleotide sequences, was used to measure repertoire sharing. This is the immuneACCESS table as TCRdb keeps it, with only in-frame sequences that have V and J called. A part of the clones is gone; compared with another copy, unresolved V genes explain less than half, and the rest is unexplained. The DNA was the basis for D and trimming; V, J and clone size are from that table. This sample is represented by 160,000 or so clones; about 9% of them were singletons. The ten biggest clones cover 0.7% of the sample.

This clone was observed a handful of times. No cognate antigen has been identified for it. Base-call qualities are not available, and no considerably larger clone is one nucleotide away. From each donor, a single peripheral blood sample of about 120 mL on average was drawn into heparinised tubes. A BD FACSAria II was used to sort naive, central memory, regulatory and stem cell-like memory CD4+ T cells with a panel that included CD45RO, CCR7, CD25, CD127, CD95 and CD27. Purity was above 98% for every sorted population. PBMCs were isolated immediately by Lymphoprep density gradient centrifugation and stained directly without culture. So that batch effects would be minimized, each experiment stained and sorted samples in pairs, pairing one healthy donor with one patient. V gives up 1 base and J gives up 5 bases, and the segment between their germline ends measures 8 bases. CDR1 and CDR2 are read off the germline V gene as SGHDN and FVKESK. The CDR3 measures 13 amino acids from cysteine to phenylalanine. The DNA shown is the 39-base CDR3, in frame from base 1.

Sequenced input: central memory CD4+ T cells from blood. The source is a woman in her twenties or thirties with type 1 diabetes. Recombination joined TRBV14 with TRBJ2-5; TRBD2 is possibly the D segment (6 matching bases). In nucleotides, the sequence is TGTGCCAGCAGCCAAGGAAGCGGGGAGACCCAGTACTTC. This codes for CASSQGSGETQYF.